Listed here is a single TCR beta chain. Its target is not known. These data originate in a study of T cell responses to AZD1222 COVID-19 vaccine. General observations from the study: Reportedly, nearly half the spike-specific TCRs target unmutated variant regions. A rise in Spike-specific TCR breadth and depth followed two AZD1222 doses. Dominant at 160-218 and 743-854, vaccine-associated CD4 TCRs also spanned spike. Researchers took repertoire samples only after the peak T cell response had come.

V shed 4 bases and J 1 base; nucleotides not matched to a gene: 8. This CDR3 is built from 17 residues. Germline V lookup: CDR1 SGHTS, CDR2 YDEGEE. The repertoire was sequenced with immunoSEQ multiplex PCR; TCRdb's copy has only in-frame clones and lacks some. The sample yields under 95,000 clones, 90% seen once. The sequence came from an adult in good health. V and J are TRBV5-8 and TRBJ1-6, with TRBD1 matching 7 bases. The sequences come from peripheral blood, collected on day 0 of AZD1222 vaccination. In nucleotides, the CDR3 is TGTGCCAGCAGCGTCCCTGTGACAGGGTCCTATAATTCACCCCTCCACTTT. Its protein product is CASSVPVTGSYNSPLHF.